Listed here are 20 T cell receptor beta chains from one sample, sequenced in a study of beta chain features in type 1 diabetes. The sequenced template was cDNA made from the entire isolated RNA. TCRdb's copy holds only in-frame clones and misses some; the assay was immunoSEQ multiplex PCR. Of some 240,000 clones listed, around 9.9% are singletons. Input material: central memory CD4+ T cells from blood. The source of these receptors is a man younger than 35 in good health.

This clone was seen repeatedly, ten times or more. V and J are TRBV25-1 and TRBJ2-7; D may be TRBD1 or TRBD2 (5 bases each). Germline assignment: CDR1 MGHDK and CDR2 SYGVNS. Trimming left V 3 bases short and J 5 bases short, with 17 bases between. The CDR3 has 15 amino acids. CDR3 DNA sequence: TGTGCCAGCAGTGATACGGGCCTGGGGGTCAACGAGCAGTACTTC. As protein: CASSDTGLGVNEQYF.

The CDR3 DNA reads TGTGCCAGCAGCCCTCCGGGACTAGCGGGAACTGAGCAGTTCTTC. Residues: CASSPPGLAGTEQFF. The chain couples TRBV7-6 to TRBJ2-1; the match to TRBD2 covers 13 bases. CDR3 length: 15 residues. The germline gives CDR1 SGHVS, CDR2 FNYEAQ. The J segment lost 9 bases and the V segment lost 5 bases, leaving 7 bases of the junction unmatched.

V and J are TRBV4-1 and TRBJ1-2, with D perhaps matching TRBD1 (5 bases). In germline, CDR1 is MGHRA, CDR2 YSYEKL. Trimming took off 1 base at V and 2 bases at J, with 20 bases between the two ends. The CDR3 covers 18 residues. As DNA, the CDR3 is TGCGCCAGCAGCCAAGGTGGCTGGGGACGGCGGGCCAACTATGGCTACACCTTC. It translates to CASSQGGWGRRANYGYTF.

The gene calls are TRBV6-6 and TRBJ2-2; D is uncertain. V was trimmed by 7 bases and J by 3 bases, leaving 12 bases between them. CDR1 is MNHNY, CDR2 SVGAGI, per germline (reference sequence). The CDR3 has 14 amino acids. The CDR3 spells CASTYRRDTGELFF. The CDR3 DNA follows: TGTGCCAGCACCTACAGAAGGGACACCGGGGAGCTGTTTTTT.

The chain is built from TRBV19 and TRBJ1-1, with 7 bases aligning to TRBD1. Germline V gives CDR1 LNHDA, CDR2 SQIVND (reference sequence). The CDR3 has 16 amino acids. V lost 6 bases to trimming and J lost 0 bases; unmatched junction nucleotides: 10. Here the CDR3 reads CASRSDRVRVNTEAFF. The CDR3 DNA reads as TGTGCCAGTAGAAGCGACAGGGTTCGGGTGAACACTGAAGCTTTCTTT.

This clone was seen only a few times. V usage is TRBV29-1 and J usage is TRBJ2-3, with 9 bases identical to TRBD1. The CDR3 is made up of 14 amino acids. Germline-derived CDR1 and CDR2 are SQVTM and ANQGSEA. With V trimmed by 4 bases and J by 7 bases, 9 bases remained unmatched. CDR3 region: CSVGGQGTSNTQYF. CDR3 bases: TGCAGCGTTGGGGGACAGGGAACCTCAAATACGCAGTATTTT.

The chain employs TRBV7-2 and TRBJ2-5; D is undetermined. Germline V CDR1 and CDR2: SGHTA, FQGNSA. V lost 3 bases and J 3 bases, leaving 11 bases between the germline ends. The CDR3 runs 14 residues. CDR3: CASSLDVNKETQYF. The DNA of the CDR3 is TGTGCCAGCAGCTTGGACGTTAATAAAGAGACCCAGTACTTC.

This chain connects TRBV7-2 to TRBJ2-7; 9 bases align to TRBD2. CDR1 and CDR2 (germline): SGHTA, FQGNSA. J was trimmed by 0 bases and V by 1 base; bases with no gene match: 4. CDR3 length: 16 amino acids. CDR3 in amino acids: CASSLDGGRASYEQYF. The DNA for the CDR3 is TGTGCCAGCAGCTTAGATGGCGGGAGGGCCTCCTACGAGCAGTACTTC.

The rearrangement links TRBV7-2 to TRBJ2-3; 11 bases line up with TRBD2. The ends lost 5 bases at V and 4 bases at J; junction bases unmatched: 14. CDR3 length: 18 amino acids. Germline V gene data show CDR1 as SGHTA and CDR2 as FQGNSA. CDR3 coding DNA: TGTGCCAGCAGCAGGGGGAAGAGGGCTAGCGGGAGGCCAGATACGCAGTATTTT. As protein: CASSRGKRASGRPDTQYF.

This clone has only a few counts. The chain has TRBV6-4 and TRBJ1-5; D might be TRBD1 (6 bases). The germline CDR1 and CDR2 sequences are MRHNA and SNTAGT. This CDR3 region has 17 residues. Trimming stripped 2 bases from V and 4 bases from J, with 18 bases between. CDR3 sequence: CASSDTLSTGNNQPQHF. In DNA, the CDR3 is TGTGCCAGCAGTGACACCCTCAGCACAGGGAATAATCAGCCCCAGCATTTT.

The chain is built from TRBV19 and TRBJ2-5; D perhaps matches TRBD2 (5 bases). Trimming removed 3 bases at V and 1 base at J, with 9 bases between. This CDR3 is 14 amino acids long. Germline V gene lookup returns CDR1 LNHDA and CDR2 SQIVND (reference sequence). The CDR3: CASSMIGGQETQYF. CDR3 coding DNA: TGTGCCAGTAGTATGATAGGAGGCCAAGAGACCCAGTACTTC.

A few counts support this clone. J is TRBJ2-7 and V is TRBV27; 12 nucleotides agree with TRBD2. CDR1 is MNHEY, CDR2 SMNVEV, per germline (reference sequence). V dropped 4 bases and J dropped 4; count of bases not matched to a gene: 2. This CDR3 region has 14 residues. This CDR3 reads CASSWTSGKYEQYF. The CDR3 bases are TGTGCCAGCAGTTGGACTAGCGGGAAGTACGAGCAGTACTTC.

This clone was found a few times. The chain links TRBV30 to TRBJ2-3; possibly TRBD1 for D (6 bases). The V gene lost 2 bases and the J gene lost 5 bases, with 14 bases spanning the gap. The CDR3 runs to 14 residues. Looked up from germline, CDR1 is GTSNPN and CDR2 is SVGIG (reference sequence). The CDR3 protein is CAWSLGQGRDTQYF. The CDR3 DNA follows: TGTGCCTGGAGTCTTGGGCAGGGGAGAGATACGCAGTATTTT. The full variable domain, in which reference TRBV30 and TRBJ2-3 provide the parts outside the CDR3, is SQTIHQWPATLVQPVGSPLSLECTVEGTSNPNLYWYRQAAGRGLQLLFYSVGIGQISSEVPQNLSASRPQDRQFILSSKKLLLSDSGFYLCAWSLGQGRDTQYFGPGTRLTVL.

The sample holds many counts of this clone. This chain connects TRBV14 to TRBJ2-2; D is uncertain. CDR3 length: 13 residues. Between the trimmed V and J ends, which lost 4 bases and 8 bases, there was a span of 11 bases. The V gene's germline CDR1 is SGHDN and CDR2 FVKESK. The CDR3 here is CASSPRLGGELFF. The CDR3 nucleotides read TGTGCCAGCAGCCCACGCCTGGGAGGGGAGCTGTTTTTT.

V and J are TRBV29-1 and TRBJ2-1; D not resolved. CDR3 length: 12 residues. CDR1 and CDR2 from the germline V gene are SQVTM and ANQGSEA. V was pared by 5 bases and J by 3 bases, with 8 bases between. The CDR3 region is CSVYDNYNEQFF. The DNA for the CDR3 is TGCAGCGTTTATGACAACTACAATGAGCAGTTCTTC.

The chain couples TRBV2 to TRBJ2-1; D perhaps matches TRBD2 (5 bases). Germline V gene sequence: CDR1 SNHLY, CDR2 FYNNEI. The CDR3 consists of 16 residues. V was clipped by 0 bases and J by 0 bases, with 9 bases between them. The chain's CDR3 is CASSEARGFSYNEQFF. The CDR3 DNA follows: TGTGCCAGCAGTGAAGCGCGCGGGTTCTCCTACAATGAGCAGTTCTTC.

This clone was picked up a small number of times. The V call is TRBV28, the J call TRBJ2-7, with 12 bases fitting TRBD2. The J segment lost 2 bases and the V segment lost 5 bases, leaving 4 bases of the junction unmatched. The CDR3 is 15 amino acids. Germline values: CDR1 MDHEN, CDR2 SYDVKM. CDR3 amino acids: CASSPWTSGAYEQYF. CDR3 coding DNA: TGTGCCAGCAGTCCATGGACTAGCGGGGCCTACGAGCAGTACTTC.

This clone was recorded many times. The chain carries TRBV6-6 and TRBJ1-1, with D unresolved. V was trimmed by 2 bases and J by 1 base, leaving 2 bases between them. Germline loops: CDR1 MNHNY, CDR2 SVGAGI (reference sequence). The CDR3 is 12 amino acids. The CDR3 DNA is TGTGCCAGCAGTTACAGGAACACTGAAGCTTTCTTT. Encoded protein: CASSYRNTEAFF.

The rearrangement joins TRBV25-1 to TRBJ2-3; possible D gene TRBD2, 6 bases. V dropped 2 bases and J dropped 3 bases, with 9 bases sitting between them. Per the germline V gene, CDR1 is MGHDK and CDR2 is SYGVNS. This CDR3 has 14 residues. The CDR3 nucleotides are TGTGCCAGCAGTGAACGGGGGTGGACAGATACGCAGTATTTT. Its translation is CASSERGWTDTQYF.

CDR3 sequence: CASSYGQSPAGYTF. The DNA of the CDR3 is TGTGCCAGCAGTTACGGCCAGAGCCCGGCTGGCTACACCTTC. The rearrangement links TRBV6-5 to TRBJ1-2; D uncertain. V gave up 2 bases and J gave up 7 bases, with 14 bases separating them. The length of the CDR3 is 14 residues. Germline V gene lookup returns CDR1 MNHEY and CDR2 SVGAGI.